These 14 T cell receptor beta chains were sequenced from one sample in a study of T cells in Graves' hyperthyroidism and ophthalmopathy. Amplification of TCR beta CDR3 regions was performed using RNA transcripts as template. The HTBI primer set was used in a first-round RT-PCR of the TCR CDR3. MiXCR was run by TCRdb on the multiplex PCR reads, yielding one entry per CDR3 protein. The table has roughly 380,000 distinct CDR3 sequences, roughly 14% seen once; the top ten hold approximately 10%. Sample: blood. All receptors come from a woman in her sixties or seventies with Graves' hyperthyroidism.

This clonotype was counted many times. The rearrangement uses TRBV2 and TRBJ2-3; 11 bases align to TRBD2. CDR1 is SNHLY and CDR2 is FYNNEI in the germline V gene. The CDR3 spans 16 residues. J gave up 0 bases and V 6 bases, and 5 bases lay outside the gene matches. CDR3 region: CASSPGLAGSTDTQYF. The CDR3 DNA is TGTGCCAGCAGCCCCGGACTAGCGGGTAGCACAGATACGCAGTATTTT.

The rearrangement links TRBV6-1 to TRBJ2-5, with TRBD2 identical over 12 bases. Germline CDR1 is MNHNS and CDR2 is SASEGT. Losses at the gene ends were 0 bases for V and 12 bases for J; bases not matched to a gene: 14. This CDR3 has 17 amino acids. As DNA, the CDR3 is TGTGCCAGCAGTGAAGCGGGCCTAGCGGGAGGGCCGCGATGGGAGTACTTC. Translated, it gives CASSEAGLAGGPRWEYF.

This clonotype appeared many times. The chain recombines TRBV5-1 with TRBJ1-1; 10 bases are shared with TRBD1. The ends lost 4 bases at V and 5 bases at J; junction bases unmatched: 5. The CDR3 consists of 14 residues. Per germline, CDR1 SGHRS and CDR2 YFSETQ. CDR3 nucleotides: TGCGCCAGCAGCAGACAGGGGGCGCAGACTGAAGCTTTCTTT. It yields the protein CASSRQGAQTEAFF.

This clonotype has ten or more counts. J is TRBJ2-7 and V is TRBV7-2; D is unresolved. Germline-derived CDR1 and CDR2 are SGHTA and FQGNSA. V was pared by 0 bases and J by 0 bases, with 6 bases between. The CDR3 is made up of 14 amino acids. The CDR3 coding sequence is TGTGCCAGCAGCTTAGCTATAACCTCCTACGAGCAGTACTTC. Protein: CASSLAITSYEQYF.

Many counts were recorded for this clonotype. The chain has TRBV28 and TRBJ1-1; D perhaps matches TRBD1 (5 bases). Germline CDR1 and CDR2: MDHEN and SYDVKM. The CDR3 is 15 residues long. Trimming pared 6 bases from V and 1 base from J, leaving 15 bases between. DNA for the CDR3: TGTGCCAGCAGGGGTTCGTCGGGGCGGAACACTGAAGCTTTCTTT. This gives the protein CASRGSSGRNTEAFF.

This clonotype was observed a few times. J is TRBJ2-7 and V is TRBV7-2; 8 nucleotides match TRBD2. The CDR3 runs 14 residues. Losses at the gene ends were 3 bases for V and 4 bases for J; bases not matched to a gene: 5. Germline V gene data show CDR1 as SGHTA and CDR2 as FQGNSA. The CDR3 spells CASSFTSGYYEQYF. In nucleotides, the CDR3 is TGTGCCAGCAGCTTTACTAGCGGCTATTACGAGCAGTACTTC.

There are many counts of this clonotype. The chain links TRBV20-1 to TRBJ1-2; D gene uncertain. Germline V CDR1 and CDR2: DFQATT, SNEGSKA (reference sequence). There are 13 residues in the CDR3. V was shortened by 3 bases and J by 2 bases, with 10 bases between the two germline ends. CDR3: CSASFPNNYGYTF. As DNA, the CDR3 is TGCAGTGCTAGCTTTCCGAACAACTATGGCTACACCTTC.

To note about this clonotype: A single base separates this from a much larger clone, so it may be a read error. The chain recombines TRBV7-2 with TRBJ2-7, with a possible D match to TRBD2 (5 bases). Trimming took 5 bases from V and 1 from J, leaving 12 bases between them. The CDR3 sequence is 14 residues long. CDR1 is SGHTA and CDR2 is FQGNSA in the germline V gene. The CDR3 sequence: CTSSPRSGSYEQYF. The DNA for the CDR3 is TGTACCAGCAGCCCCAGAAGCGGATCCTACGAGCAGTACTTC.

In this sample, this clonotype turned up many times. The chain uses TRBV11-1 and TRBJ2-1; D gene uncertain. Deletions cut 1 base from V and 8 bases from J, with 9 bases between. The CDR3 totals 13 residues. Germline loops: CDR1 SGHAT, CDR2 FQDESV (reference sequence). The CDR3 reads CASSLGVKDEQFF. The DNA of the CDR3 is TGTGCCAGCAGCTTAGGGGTGAAGGATGAGCAGTTCTTC.

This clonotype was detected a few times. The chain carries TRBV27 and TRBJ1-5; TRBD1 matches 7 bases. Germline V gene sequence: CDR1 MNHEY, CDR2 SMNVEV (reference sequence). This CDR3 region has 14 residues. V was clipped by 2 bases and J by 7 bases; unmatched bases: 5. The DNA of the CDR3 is TGTGCCAGCAGTTTAAAGGGGGCTGAGCAGCCCCAGCATTTT. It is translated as CASSLKGAEQPQHF.

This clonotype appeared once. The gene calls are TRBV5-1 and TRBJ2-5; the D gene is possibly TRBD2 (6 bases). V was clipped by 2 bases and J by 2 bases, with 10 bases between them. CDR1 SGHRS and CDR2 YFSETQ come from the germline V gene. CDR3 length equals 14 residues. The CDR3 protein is CASSFGSGQETQYF. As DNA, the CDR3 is TGCGCCAGCAGCTTCGGGAGCGGGCAAGAGACCCAGTACTTC. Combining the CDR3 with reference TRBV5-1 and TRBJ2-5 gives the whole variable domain KAGVTQTPRYLIKTRGQQVTLSCSPISGHRSVSWYQQTPGQGLQFLFEYFSETQRNKGNFPGRFSGRQFSNSRSEMNVSTLELGDSALYLCASSFGSGQETQYFGPGTRLLVL.

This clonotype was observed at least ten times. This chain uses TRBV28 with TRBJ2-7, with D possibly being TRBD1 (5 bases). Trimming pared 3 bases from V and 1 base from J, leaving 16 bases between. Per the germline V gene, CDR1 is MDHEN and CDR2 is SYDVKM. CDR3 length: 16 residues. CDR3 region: CASSFALQDASYEQYF. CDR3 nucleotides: TGTGCCAGCAGTTTTGCGCTACAGGACGCATCCTACGAGCAGTACTTC.

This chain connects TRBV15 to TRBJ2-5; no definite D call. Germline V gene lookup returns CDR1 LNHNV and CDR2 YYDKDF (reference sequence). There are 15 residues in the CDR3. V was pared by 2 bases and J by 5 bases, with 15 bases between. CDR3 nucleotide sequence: TGTGCCACCAGCAGAACGTTTTCAGAATGGGAGACCCAGTACTTC. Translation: CATSRTFSEWETQYF.

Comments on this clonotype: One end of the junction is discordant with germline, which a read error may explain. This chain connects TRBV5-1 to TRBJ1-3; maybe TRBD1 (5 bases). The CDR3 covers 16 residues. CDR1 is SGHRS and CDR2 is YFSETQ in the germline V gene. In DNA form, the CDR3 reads TGTGCCAGCAGCTTGGCTTACAGGCTGTCTGGAAACACCATATATTTT. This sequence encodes CASSLAYRLSGNTIYF.